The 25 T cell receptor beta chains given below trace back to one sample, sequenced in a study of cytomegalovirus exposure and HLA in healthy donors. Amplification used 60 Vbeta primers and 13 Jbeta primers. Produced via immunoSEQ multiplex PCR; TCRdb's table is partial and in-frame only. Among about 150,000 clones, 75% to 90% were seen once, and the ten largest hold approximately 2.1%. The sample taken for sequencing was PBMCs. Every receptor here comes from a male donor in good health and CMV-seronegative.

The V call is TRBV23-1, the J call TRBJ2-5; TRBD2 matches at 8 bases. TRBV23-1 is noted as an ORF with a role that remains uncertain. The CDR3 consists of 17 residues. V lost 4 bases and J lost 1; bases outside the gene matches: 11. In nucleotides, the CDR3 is TGCGCCAGCAGTCCACCGGGGGGGGACAAGGGCCAAGAGACCCAGTACTTC. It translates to CASSPPGGDKGQETQYF.

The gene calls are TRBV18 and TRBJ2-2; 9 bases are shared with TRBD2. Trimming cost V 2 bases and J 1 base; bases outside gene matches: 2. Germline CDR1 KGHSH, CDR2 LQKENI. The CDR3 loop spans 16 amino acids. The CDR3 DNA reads TGTGCCAGCTCACCAACAGCGGGGGGGAACACCGGGGAGCTGTTTTTT. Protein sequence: CASSPTAGGNTGELFF. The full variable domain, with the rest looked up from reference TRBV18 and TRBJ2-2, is NAGVMQNPRHLVRRRGQEARLRCSPMKGHSHVYWYRQLPEEGLKFMVYLQKENIIDESGMPKERFSAEFPKEGPSILRIQQVVRGDSAAYFCASSPTAGGNTGELFFGEGSRLTVL.

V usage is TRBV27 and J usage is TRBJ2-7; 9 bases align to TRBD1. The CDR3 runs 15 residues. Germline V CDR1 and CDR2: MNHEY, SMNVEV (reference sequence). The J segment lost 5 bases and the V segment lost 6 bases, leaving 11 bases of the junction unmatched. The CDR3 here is CASRDKQGAWDEQYF. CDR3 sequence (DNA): TGTGCCAGCAGAGATAAACAGGGGGCTTGGGACGAGCAGTACTTC.

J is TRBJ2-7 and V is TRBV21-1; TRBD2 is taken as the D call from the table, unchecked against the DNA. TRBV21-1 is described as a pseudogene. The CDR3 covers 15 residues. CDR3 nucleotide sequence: TGTGCCAGCAGCAAAGCGGGCCCCCGGCCGGGAGAGCAGTACTTC. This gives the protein CASSKAGPRPGEQYF.

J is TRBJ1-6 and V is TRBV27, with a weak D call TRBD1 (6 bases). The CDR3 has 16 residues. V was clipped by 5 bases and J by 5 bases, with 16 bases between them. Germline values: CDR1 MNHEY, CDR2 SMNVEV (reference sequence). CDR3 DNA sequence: TGTGCCAGCAGTGGGGGCGGGTACTTGAATAATTCACCCCTCCACTTT. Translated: CASSGGGYLNNSPLHF.

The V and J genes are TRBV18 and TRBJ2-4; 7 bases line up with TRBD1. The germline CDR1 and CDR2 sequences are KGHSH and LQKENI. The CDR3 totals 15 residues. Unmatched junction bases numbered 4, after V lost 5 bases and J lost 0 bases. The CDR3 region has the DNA TGTGCCAGCTCAATACAGGGGATAGCCAAAAACATTCAGTACTTC. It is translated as CASSIQGIAKNIQYF.

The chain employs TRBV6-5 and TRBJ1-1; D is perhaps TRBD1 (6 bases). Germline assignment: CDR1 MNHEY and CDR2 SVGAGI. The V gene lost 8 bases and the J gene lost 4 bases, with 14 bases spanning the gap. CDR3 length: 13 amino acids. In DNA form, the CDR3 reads TGTGCCAGCGCTGGGGGCGCGGGCACTGAAGCTTTCTTT. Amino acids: CASAGGAGTEAFF.

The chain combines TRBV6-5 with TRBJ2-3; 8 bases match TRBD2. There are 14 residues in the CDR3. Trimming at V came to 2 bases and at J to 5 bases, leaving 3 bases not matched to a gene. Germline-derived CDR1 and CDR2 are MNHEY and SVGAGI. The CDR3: CASSYQRGLDTQYF. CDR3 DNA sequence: TGTGCCAGCAGTTACCAGCGGGGGCTAGATACGCAGTATTTT.

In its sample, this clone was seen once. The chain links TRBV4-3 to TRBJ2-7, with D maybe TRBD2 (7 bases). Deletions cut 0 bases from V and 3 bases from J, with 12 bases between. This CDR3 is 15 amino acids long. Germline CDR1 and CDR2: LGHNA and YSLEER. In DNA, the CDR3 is TGCGCCAGCAGCCAAGAGGGGGGGCTGGGCTACGAGCAGTACTTC. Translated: CASSQEGGLGYEQYF.

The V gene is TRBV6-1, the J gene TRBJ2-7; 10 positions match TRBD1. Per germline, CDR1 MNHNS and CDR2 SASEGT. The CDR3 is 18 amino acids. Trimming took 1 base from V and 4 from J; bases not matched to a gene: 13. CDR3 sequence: CASSEGGDRGSSGYEQYF. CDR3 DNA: TGTGCCAGCAGTGAAGGGGGGGACAGGGGATCCTCGGGTTACGAGCAGTACTTC.

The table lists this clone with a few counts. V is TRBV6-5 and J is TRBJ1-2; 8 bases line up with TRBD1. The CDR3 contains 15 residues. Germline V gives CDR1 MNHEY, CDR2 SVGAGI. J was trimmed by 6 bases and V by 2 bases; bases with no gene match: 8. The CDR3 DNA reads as TGTGCCAGCAGTTACCCCGGACAGGGACTTAATGGCTACACCTTC. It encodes CASSYPGQGLNGYTF.

CDR3 in amino acids: CASSESGGETQYF. CDR3 nucleotides: TGCGCCAGCAGTGAGTCGGGCGGGGAGACCCAGTACTTC. V usage is TRBV10-2 and J usage is TRBJ2-5, with D perhaps TRBD2 (5 bases). V was trimmed by 0 bases and J by 5 bases, leaving 7 bases between them. Germline CDR1 is WSHSY and CDR2 is SAAADI. The CDR3 loop spans 13 amino acids.

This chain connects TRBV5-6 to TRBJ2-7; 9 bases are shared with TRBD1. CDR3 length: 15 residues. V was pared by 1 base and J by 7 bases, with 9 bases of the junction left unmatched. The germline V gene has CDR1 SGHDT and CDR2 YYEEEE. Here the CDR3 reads CASSLYGTGSWEQYF. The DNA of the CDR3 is TGTGCCAGCAGCTTGTACGGGACAGGGTCGTGGGAGCAGTACTTC.

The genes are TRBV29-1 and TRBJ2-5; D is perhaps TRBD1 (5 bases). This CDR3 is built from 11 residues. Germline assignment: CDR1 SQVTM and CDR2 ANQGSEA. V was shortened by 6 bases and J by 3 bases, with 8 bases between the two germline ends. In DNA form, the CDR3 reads TGCAGCGTCTACAGGAAAGAGACCCAGTACTTC. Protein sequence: CSVYRKETQYF. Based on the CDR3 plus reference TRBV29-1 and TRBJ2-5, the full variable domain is SAVISQKPSRDICQRGTSLTIQCQVDSQVTMMFWYRQQPGQSLTLIATANQGSEATYESGFVIDKFPISRPNLTFSTLTVSNMSPEDSSIYLCSVYRKETQYFGPGTRLLVL.

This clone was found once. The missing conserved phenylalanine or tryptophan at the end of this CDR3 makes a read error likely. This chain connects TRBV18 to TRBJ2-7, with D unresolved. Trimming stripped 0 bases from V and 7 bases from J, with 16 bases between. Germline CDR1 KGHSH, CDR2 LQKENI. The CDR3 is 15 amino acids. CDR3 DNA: TGTGCCAGCTCACCACCGGCGAGTGAACCCCGGGAGCAGTACCTC. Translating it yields CASSPPASEPREQYL.

CDR3 protein: CASSFRTGTGEQYF. DNA for the CDR3: TGTGCCAGCAGCTTCCGGACAGGAACAGGGGAGCAGTACTTC. The V call is TRBV7-9, the J call TRBJ2-7; TRBD1 agrees at 7 bases. Germline CDR1 is SEHNR and CDR2 is FQNEAQ (reference sequence). Trimming removed 3 bases from V and 7 bases from J; junction bases left unmatched: 9. This CDR3 has 14 residues.

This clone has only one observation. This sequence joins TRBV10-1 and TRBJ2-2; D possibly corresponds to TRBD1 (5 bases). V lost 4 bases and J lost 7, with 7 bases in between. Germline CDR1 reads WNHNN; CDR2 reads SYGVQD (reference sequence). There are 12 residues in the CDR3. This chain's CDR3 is CASSVRVGELFF. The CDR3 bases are TGCGCCAGCAGTGTCAGGGTCGGGGAGCTGTTTTTT.

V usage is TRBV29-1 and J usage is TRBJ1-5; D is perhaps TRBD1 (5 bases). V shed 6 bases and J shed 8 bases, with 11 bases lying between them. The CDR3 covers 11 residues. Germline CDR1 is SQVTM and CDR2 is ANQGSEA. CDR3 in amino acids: CSVGGDEPQHF. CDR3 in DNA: TGCAGCGTAGGAGGGGATGAGCCCCAGCATTTT.

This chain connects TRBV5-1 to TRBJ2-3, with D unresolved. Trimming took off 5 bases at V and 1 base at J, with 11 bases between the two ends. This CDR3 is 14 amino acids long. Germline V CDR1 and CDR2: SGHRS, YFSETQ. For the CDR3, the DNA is TGCGCCAGCAGATCTTTATTTGGCACAGATACGCAGTATTTT. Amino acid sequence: CASRSLFGTDTQYF. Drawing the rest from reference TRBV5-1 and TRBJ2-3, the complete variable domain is KAGVTQTPRYLIKTRGQQVTLSCSPISGHRSVSWYQQTPGQGLQFLFEYFSETQRNKGNFPGRFSGRQFSNSRSEMNVSTLELGDSALYLCASRSLFGTDTQYFGPGTRLTVL.

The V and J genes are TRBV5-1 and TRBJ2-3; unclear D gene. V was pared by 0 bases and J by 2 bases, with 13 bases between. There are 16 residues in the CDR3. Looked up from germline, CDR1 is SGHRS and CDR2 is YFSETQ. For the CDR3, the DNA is TGCGCCAGCAGCTTGGGTCCGAGCCTAAACACAGATACGCAGTATTTT. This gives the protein CASSLGPSLNTDTQYF.

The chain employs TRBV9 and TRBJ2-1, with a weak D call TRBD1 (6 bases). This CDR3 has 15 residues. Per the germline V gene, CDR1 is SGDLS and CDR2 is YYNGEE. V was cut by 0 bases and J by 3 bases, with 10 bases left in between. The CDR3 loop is CASSVAQGNYNEQFF. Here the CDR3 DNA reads TGTGCCAGCAGCGTAGCACAGGGAAACTACAATGAGCAGTTCTTC. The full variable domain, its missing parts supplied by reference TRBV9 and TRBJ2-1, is DSGVTQTPKHLITATGQRVTLRCSPRSGDLSVYWYQQSLDQGLQFLIQYYNGEERAKGNILERFSAQQFPDLHSELNLSSLELGDSALYFCASSVAQGNYNEQFFGPGTRLTVL.

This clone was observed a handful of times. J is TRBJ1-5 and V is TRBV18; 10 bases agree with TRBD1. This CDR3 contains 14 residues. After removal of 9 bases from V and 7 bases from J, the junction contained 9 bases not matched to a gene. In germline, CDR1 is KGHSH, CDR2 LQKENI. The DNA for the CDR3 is TGTGCCAGTCAAGCCGGGACAGGGGCCCAGCCCCAGCATTTT. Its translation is CASQAGTGAQPQHF.

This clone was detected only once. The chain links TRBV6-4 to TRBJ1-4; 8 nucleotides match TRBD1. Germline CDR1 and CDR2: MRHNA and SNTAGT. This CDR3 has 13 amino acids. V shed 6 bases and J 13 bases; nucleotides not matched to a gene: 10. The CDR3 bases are TGTGCCAGCAGAGCCGACAGGGGAGGGGTACTGTTTTTT. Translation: CASRADRGGVLFF.

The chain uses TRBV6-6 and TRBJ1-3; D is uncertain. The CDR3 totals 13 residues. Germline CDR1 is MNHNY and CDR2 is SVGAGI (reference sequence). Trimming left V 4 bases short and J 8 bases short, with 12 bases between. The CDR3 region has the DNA TGTGCCAGCAGTTCGTTTCCCGGGGACACCATATATTTT. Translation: CASSSFPGDTIYF.

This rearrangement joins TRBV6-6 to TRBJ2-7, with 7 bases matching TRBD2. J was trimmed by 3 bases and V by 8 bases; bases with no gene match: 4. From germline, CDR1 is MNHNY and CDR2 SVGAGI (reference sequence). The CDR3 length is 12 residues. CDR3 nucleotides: TGTGCCAGCGGGGGGGGAAGCTACGAGCAGTACTTC. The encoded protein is CASGGGSYEQYF.